The sequence of this T cell receptor beta chain was determined in a study of T cell responses to AZD1222 COVID-19 vaccine. There are 13 residues in the CDR3. Germline lookup yields CDR1 MRHNA and CDR2 SNTAGT. V was cut by 5 bases and J by 1 base, with 8 bases left in between. Data came from immunoSEQ multiplex PCR; TCRdb stores just in-frame clones and leaves some out. The sample includes roughly 100,000 clones, about 88% of them seen just once. On this clone: Antigen specificity is unknown.

Study results and caveats: Baseline serology detected seropositivity in only 5 to 7 AZD1222 recipients. Once two AZD1222 doses were given, Spike-specific TCR breadth and depth went up. Repertoire collection took place solely once the T cell response had peaked.

The chain couples TRBV6-4 to TRBJ1-1; no clear D gene. The source was peripheral blood, collected on day 0 of AZD1222 vaccination. The receptor comes from an adult in good health. As DNA, the CDR3 is TGTGCCAGCAGTTGGACGGGGAACACTGAAGCTTTCTTT. This gives the protein CASSWTGNTEAFF.